The present TCR beta chain was sequenced within a study of blood T cell repertoires in COVID-19. The overall study: COVID-19 samples collected from the United States, Italy and Spain covered acute and convalescent phases.

CDR1 LNHDA and CDR2 SQIVND come from the germline V gene (reference sequence). This CDR3 has 16 residues. The V end lost 9 bases, the J end lost 4 bases, and 21 bases lay between the germline ends. As handled by the study authors: Estimation of nucleated cell counts relied on the amplification of reference gene primers. Produced via immunoSEQ multiplex PCR; TCRdb's table is partial and in-frame only. V and J calls and clone size follow that table, whereas D and trimming were derived from the DNA. Among about 300,000 clones listed, 70% to 90% were seen once. Sequencing was performed on peripheral blood. This receptor was taken from a woman aged 25 to 39 with COVID-19, enrolled during active disease. The V gene is TRBV19, the J gene TRBJ1-4; possibly TRBD1 for D (5 bases). The CDR3 protein is CASNRHPTLINEKLFF. CDR3 in DNA: TGTGCCAGCAACAGGCACCCTACTCTTATTAATGAAAAACTGTTTTTT.